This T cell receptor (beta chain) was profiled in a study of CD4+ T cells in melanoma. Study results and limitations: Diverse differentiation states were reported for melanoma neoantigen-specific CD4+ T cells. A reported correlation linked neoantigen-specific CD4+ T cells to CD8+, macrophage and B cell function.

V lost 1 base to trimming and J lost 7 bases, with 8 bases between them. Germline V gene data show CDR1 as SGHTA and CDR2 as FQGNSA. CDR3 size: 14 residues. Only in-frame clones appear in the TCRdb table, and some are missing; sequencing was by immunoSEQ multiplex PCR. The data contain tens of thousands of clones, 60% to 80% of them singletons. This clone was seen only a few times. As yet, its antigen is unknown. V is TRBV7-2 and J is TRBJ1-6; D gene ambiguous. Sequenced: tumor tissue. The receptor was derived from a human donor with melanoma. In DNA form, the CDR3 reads TGTGCCAGCAGCTTAGGACTGTACAATTCACCCCTCCACTTT. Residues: CASSLGLYNSPLHF.